This T cell receptor (beta chain) was sequenced during a study of monozygotic twins with inflammatory bowel disease. During cDNA synthesis, UMIs that each contained a 6-nucleotide sample barcode were added by means of template switching. TCRdb reanalyzed the 5' RACE reads, giving one entry per CDR3 protein sequence and no DNA. This repertoire includes approximately 400,000 distinct CDR3 sequences. The TCR was taken from a human donor with ulcerative colitis or Crohn's disease, or a healthy co-twin of an affected twin (not recorded which). Sequencing input: blood.

The CDR3 protein is CASSQVPGEDYGYTF. The rearrangement uses TRBV4-1 and TRBJ1-2; checking the TCRdb D call of TRBD1 is not possible without DNA. The germline gives CDR1 MGHRA, CDR2 YSYEKL. The CDR3 runs 15 residues.